Listed below are T cell receptor beta chains from one sample, sequenced in a study of blood T cell repertoires in COVID-19. TCRdb's table, derived via immunoSEQ multiplex PCR, lists solely in-frame clones and lacks some. The sample has more than 15,000 clones, approximately 86% seen once. The specimen was peripheral blood. The source of these receptors is a man aged 45-65 years with active COVID-19. The CDR3 runs from the conserved cysteine through the conserved F or W. The D gene is left open where the match is weak. Clone size, where shown, is once, few, many, or a class for clones that have expanded.

NA,NA,16,TRBJ1-6,TRBV3-1/TRBV3-2,CASSQTLGGGSSPLHF,TGTGCCAGCAGCCAAACCCTAGGGGGGGGCAGTTCACCCCTCCACTTT
NA,NA,15,TRBJ2-5,TRBV9,CASSLRGQPIETQYF,TGTGCCAGCAGCCTCCGCGGGCAGCCAATAGAGACCCAGTACTTC
NA,NA,16,TRBJ2-2,TRBV29-1,CSVERLGEGNTGELFF,TGCAGCGTTGAACGGTTGGGAGAAGGAAACACCGGGGAGCTGTTTTTT
TRBD2,NA,14,TRBJ2-7,TRBV7-2,CASSLTSGSYEQYF,TGTGCCAGCAGCTTAACTAGCGGCTCCTACGAGCAGTACTTC
TRBD2,NA,15,TRBJ2-1,TRBV24-1,CATRGAGGAYNEQFF,TGTGCCACCAGAGGAGCGGGAGGAGCGTACAATGAGCAGTTCTTC
NA,NA,14,TRBJ2-7,TRBV5-1,CASSPLGLSYEQYF,TGCGCCAGCAGCCCTCTAGGTTTGTCCTACGAGCAGTACTTC
NA,once,17,TRBJ2-5,TRBV2,CASLKQVLAAIQETQYF,TGTGCCAGCTTGAAGCAGGTATTAGCGGCGATCCAAGAGACCCAGTACTTC
TRBD2,NA,18,TRBJ2-1,TRBV7-9,CASRNRGAGGLSYNEQFF,TGTGCCAGCAGGAACAGGGGAGCGGGAGGCCTGTCCTACAATGAGCAGTTCTTC
TRBD2,NA,18,TRBJ2-1,TRBV28,CASSLGRPREESYNEQFF,TGTGCCAGCAGTTTAGGTAGGCCTCGGGAGGAATCTTACAATGAGCAGTTCTTC
NA,NA,14,TRBJ2-1,TRBV7-8,CASSLAQGGGEQFF,TGTGCCAGCAGCTTAGCGCAGGGAGGGGGTGAGCAGTTCTTC
NA,NA,13,TRBJ2-7,TRBV5-4,CASSSRSSYEQYF,TGTGCCAGCAGTAGCCGTAGCTCCTACGAGCAGTACTTC
NA,NA,15,TRBJ1-6,TRBV11-2,CASSLARGGNSPLHF,TGTGCCAGCAGCTTAGCTCGGGGTGGGAATTCACCCCTCCACTTT
NA,NA,14,TRBJ1-3,TRBV19,CASTPQGYGNTIYF,TGTGCCAGTACCCCCCAGGGGTACGGAAACACCATATATTTT
TRBD2,NA,17,TRBJ2-1,TRBV10-1,CASSESIGLAAPGEQFF,TGCGCCAGCAGTGAGTCGATTGGACTAGCGGCCCCCGGGGAGCAGTTCTTC
TRBD1,NA,15,TRBJ1-5,TRBV7-2,CASSLTGQSNQPQHF,TGTGCCAGCAGCCTCACGGGACAGAGCAATCAGCCCCAGCATTTT
NA,NA,15,TRBJ2-3,TRBV14,CASSQDRVITDTQYF,TGTGCCAGCAGCCAAGACAGGGTGATAACAGATACGCAGTATTTT
NA,NA,14,TRBJ2-1,TRBV5-4,CASSPTRDYNEQFF,TGTGCCAGCAGCCCGACTAGGGACTACAATGAGCAGTTCTTC
NA,once,15,TRBJ2-3,TRBV11-1,CASSHGQTSTDTQYF,TGTGCCAGCAGCCATGGACAGACTAGCACAGATACGCAGTATTTT
NA,NA,13,TRBJ2-3,TRBV18,CASSKKEEGTQYF,TGTGCCAGCTCAAAAAAGGAAGAGGGTACGCAGTATTTT
NA,NA,14,TRBJ1-6,TRBV27,CASSLVQKNSPLHF,TGTGCCAGCAGTTTAGTACAGAAAAATTCACCCCTCCACTTT
NA,few,14,TRBJ2-5,TRBV25-1,CASTVGQFQETQYF,TGTGCCAGCACGGTAGGACAGTTCCAAGAGACCCAGTACTTC
TRBD2,NA,15,TRBJ2-7,TRBV19,CASNSREAPPYEQYF,TGTGCCAGTAACTCTCGGGAGGCCCCCCCCTACGAGCAGTACTTC
TRBD2,NA,15,TRBJ2-7,TRBV2,CASNQRLAGFYEQYF,TGTGCCAGCAACCAACGACTAGCGGGATTTTACGAGCAGTACTTC
TRBD2,NA,16,TRBJ2-7,TRBV7-6,CASSLAGIAGDDEQYF,TGTGCCAGCAGCTTAGCCGGGATAGCGGGAGATGACGAGCAGTACTTC
NA,NA,15,TRBJ1-4,TRBV5-6,CASSPYLRLDEKLFF,TGTGCCAGCAGCCCCTATCTGCGGCTCGATGAAAAACTGTTTTTT
NA,NA,15,TRBJ2-7,TRBV7-8,CASSLGGTVTYEQYF,TGTGCCAGCAGCTTAGGCGGGACAGTTACCTACGAGCAGTACTTC
NA,NA,11,TRBJ1-1,TRBV2,CASSGETEAFF,TGTGCCAGCAGTGGGGAGACTGAAGCTTTCTTT
TRBD1,NA,15,TRBJ2-5,TRBV2,CASSWGTGNQETQYF,TGTGCCAGCAGTTGGGGGACAGGGAACCAAGAGACCCAGTACTTC
TRBD1,NA,14,TRBJ2-2,TRBV29-1,CSVVGTVNTGELFF,TGCAGCGTTGTTGGGACAGTGAACACCGGGGAGCTGTTTTTT
TRBD2,NA,15,TRBJ2-1,TRBV5-1,CASSFGLADYNEQFF,TGCGCCAGCAGCTTCGGACTAGCGGACTACAATGAGCAGTTCTTC
TRBD2,NA,16,TRBJ2-1,TRBV4-1,CASSQESGSPSNEQFF,TGCGCCAGCAGCCAGGAGAGCGGGAGCCCTTCCAATGAGCAGTTCTTC
NA,NA,13,TRBJ2-1,TRBV19,CASKTWGDNEQFF,TGTGCCAGTAAGACCTGGGGAGACAATGAGCAGTTCTTC
TRBD1,once,19,TRBJ1-2,TRBV11-2,CASSQGETGGTAGYYGYTF,TGTGCCAGCAGCCAAGGCGAGACGGGGGGGACAGCAGGATACTATGGCTACACCTTC
NA,NA,12,TRBJ1-2,TRBV12-3/TRBV12-4,CASAGDDYGYTF,TGTGCCAGCGCAGGGGACGACTATGGCTACACCTTC
NA,NA,17,TRBJ1-6,TRBV10-3,CAISEKSLSSYNSPLHF,TGTGCCATCAGTGAGAAGTCCCTGAGCTCCTATAATTCACCCCTCCACTTT
NA,NA,14,TRBJ2-2,TRBV10-3,CAISESEYAGELFF,TGTGCCATCAGTGAGTCAGAGTACGCCGGGGAGCTGTTTTTT